This T cell receptor (beta chain) derives from a study of blood T cell repertoires in COVID-19. The method was immunoSEQ multiplex PCR; TCRdb's version includes in-frame clones alone and lacks a portion of them. Among some 71,000 clones listed, more than 65% were seen once. This CDR3 spans 15 amino acids. CDR1 MDHEN and CDR2 SYDVKM come from the germline V gene. Trimming took off 8 bases at V and 5 bases at J, with 22 bases between the two ends. Material: peripheral blood. The sequence was collected from a woman aged 70-85 years with acute or convalescent COVID-19. V gene TRBV28 combines with J gene TRBJ2-7, with a weak D call TRBD2 (5 bases). DNA of the CDR3: TGTGCCAGCCATGAGACTAAGGACGGTAAAAACGAGCAGTACTTC. Residues: CASHETKDGKNEQYF.